Sequencing of this T cell receptor beta chain was carried out in a study of OX40 agonist ivuxolimab in advanced cancers. Whole-study context: Patients took ivuxolimab, an agonistic anti-OX40 (CD134) antibody. Every 2 weeks, patients got intravenous ivuxolimab at one of six dose levels (0.01-10 mg/kg).

This CDR3 has 15 amino acids. J gave up 7 bases and V 5 bases, and 3 bases lay outside the gene matches. Germline V gene data show CDR1 as MNHNY and CDR2 as SVGAGI (reference sequence). Data came from immunoSEQ multiplex PCR; TCRdb stores just in-frame clones and leaves some out. The profile covers tens of thousands of clones, with 85% to 90% appearing a single time and 6.5% to 9% taken by the ten largest. This sequence was found in an adult with an advanced solid tumor such as melanoma, head and neck, liver or kidney cancer. This specimen consisted of CD4+ or CD8+ T cells sorted from blood, obtained in a trial of the OX40 agonist ivuxolimab. V and J are TRBV6-6 and TRBJ2-1, with 15 bases aligning to TRBD2. CDR3 bases: TGTGCCAGCAGTGGCGGGACTAGCGGGAGGAATGAGCAGTTCTTC. Translating gives CASSGGTSGRNEQFF.